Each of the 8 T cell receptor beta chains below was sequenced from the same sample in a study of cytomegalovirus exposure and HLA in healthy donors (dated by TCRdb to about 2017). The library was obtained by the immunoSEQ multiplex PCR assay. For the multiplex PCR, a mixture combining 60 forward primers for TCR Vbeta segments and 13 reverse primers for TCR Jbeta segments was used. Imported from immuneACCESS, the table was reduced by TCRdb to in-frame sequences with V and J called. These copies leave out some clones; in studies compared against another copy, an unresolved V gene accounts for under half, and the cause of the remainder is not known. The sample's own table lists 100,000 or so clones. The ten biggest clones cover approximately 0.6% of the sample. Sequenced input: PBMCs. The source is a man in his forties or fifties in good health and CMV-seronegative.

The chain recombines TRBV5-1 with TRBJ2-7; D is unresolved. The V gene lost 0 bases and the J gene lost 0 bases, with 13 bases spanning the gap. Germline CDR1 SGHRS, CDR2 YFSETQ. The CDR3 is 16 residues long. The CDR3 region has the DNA TGCGCCAGCAGCTTGGCCGGCAGGTCGTACTCCTACGAGCAGTACTTC. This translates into CASSLAGRSYSYEQYF.

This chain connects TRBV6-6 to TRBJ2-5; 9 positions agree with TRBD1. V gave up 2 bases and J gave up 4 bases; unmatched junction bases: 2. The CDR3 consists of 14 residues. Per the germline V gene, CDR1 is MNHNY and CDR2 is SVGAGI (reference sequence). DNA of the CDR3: TGTGCCAGCAGTTACCCGGGACAGGGAGAGACCCAGTACTTC. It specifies CASSYPGQGETQYF.

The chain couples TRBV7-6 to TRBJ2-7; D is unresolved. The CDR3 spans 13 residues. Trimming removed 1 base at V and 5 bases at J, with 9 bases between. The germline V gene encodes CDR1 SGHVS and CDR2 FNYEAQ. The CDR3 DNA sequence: TGTGCCAGCAGCTTAGATACAGTTCACGAGCAGTACTTC. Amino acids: CASSLDTVHEQYF.

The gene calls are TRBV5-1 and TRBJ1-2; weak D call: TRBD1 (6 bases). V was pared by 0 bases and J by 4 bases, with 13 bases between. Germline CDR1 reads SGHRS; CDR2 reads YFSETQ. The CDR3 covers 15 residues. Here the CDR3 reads CASSLAAAGVYGYTF. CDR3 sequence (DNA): TGCGCCAGCAGCTTGGCCGCGGCAGGGGTCTATGGCTACACCTTC.

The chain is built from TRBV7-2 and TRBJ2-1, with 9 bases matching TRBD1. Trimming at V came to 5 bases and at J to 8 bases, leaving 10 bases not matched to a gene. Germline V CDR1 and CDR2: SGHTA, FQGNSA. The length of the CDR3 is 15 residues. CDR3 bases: TGTGCCAGCAGCCCAGTGGGGGGACAGGGTGATGAGCAGTTCTTC. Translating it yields CASSPVGGQGDEQFF.

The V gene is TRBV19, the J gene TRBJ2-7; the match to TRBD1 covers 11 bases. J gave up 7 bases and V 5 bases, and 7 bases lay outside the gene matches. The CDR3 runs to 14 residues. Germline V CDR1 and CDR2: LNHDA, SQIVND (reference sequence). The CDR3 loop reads CASSAGQGAVEQYF. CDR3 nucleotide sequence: TGTGCCAGTAGTGCCGGACAGGGGGCGGTTGAGCAGTACTTC.

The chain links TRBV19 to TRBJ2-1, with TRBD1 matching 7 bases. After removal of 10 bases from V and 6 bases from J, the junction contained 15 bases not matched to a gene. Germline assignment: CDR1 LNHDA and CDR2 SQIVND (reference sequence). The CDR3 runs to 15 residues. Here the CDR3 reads CATSLAGGVGNEQFF. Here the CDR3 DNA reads TGTGCCACAAGCCTGGCAGGGGGAGTCGGCAATGAGCAGTTCTTC.

In DNA form, the CDR3 reads TGCGCCAGCAGCCAAGATAAGGGGGCGGGCGGCACTGAAGCTTTCTTT. Translating gives CASSQDKGAGGTEAFF. V usage is TRBV4-1 and J usage is TRBJ1-1; 7 bases fit TRBD1. The junction had 8 bases not matched to a gene; V was cut back by 0 bases and J by 4 bases. The germline gives CDR1 MGHRA, CDR2 YSYEKL. The CDR3 runs 16 residues.